Described below is a single T cell receptor (beta chain) sequence and its context. The antigen remains undetermined. This specimen comes from a study of regulatory T cells in long-lasting Graves disease. Whole-study results and caveats: TRBV28 was favored in persistent disease, as were TRBJ1-2 and TRBJ2-5.

V lost 0 bases and J lost 0, with 8 bases in between. The CDR3 length is 15 residues. From germline, CDR1 is SGHRS and CDR2 YFSETQ. CDR3 regions were amplified by Arm-PCR using iRepertoire HTBI primers to build TCR beta libraries. TCRdb passed the multiplex PCR reads through MiXCR, listing each CDR3 protein once. The sample yields around 470,000 distinct CDR3 sequences, around 13% seen once. Time point: newly diagnosed GD, antithyroid drugs for less than 3 months. Extracted PBMC RNA gave rise to the TCR library. The same data also contributed to another study, on T cells in Graves' hyperthyroidism and ophthalmopathy. That study adds: Model predictions of ophthalmopathy came a median approximately 6.8 months before onset.

The gene calls are TRBV5-1 and TRBJ2-3; D remains unclear. The TCR comes from a woman between 50 and 59 years old with Graves disease. Sequenced material: peripheral blood mononuclear cells (PBMCs), taken at new diagnosis, from a patient treated with antithyroid drugs. The CDR3 DNA follows: TGCGCCAGCAGCTTGGAAGGGCCTAGCACAGATACGCAGTATTTT. It is translated as CASSLEGPSTDTQYF. Filled out from reference TRBV5-1 and TRBJ2-3, the complete variable domain reads KAGVTQTPRYLIKTRGQQVTLSCSPISGHRSVSWYQQTPGQGLQFLFEYFSETQRNKGNFPGRFSGRQFSNSRSEMNVSTLELGDSALYLCASSLEGPSTDTQYFGPGTRLTVL.